This T cell receptor (beta chain) originates from a study of cytomegalovirus exposure and HLA in healthy donors. In the study overall: One earlier analysis, a look at some 180 million T cells, found 100 million to 130 million unique TCR beta sequences.

As to this clone: Its antigen is as yet unknown. An end of the junction does not agree with germline; a read error may underlie this.

Study-wide points: In a later analysis, DRB1 alleles had the most associated TCRs; HLA-C alleles the fewest. Earlier analysis found most TCR beta V segments productive about 90% or about 30% of the time.

The primer mix had 60 Vbeta and 13 Jbeta primers. Original analysis: Later reanalysis found 80 million or so unique TCR beta chains, roughly 10 million of them shared. Method: immunoSEQ multiplex PCR; TCRdb's copy keeps in-frame clones and lacks some. V and J calls and clone size are those listed in that table; D and trimming were worked out from the DNA. The data hold around 150,000 clones, with over 70% observed a single time. CDR1 and CDR2 (germline): SSHAT, FNYEAQ (reference sequence). The CDR3 contains 14 residues. The receptor comes from a man aged 25-45 years in good health and CMV-seronegative. This chain connects TRBV7-7 to TRBJ2-5, with TRBD2 matching over 8 bases. The sample comprised PBMCs. For the CDR3, the DNA is TGTGCTAGCACCCAAAGGGCGGGAGGCCAGACCCAGTACTTC. Translated, it gives CASTQRAGGQTQYF. The full variable domain, its missing parts supplied by reference TRBV7-7 and TRBJ2-5, is GAGVSQSPRYKVTKRGQDVTLRCDPISSHATLYWYQQALGQGPEFLTYFNYEAQPDKSGLPSDRFSAERPEGSISTLTIQRTEQRDSAMYRCASTQRAGGQTQYFGPGTRLLVL.